This entry features one TCR beta chain sequence. Seattle cases were enrolled at active infection and followed longitudinally. The CDR3 spans 14 residues. The V gene's germline CDR1 is KGHDR and CDR2 SFDVKD. V lost 3 bases to trimming and J lost 6 bases, with 12 bases between them. Produced via immunoSEQ multiplex PCR; TCRdb's table is partial and in-frame only. Of 300,000 to 350,000 clones in the sample, approximately 87% were seen once. This sample is part of a study of blood T cell repertoires in COVID-19. Whole-study context: COVID-19 samples from acute and convalescent phases originated in the United States, Italy and Spain. Sources were T cells, B-cell-depleted T cells, or PBMCs; the material itself was cDNA or gDNA.

Sequenced material: peripheral blood. V gene TRBV24-1 combines with J gene TRBJ2-3; D is possibly TRBD2 (5 bases). The receptor's source is a woman aged 45-59 years with COVID-19, enrolled during active disease. CDR3 nucleotide sequence: TGTGCCACCAGTGATCCCGGGATCTCCGATACGCAGTATTTT. It encodes CATSDPGISDTQYF.